The clone carrying this TCR beta chain occurred once. As the sequencing template, cDNA was produced by extracting RNA and reverse transcribing it. Clones were read by immunoSEQ multiplex PCR, and TCRdb kept only the in-frame ones, dropping some. The repertoire has about 150,000 clones, 45% to 60% of them found once; the top ten carry approximately 6.6%. The germline CDR1 and CDR2 sequences are MNHNY and SVGAGI (reference sequence). The CDR3 covers 15 residues. V was shortened by 0 bases and J by 6 bases, with 11 bases between the two germline ends. The entry originates in a study of CD8+ T cells in alopecia areata.

This chain joins TRBV6-6 and TRBJ2-2; D gene ambiguous. Sequenced material: CD4+ T cells sorted from blood. The sequence came from a human donor with alopecia areata. The CDR3 loop is CASSYSGLSAGELFF. As DNA, the CDR3 is TGTGCCAGCAGTTACTCGGGCTTGAGCGCCGGGGAGCTGTTTTTT.